One TCR beta chain is described in this entry. The sample holds many counts of this clonotype. The target of this receptor is not known. No per-base quality is available; no much larger clone lies one base away. The sample belongs to a study of response to subunit inactivated influenza vaccine (dated by TCRdb to 2016 to 2019). General notes on the study: The study used deep quantitative T cell receptor repertoire profiling to track responses to a trivalent subunit inactivated influenza vaccine.

CDR1 SGHVS and CDR2 FNYEAQ were looked up in the germline V gene. Reading from cysteine to phenylalanine, the CDR3 counts 13 amino acids. The retained sequence is limited to the CDR3, 39 bases, with the frame set at the first base. Deletion took 1 base off V and 6 bases off J, with a span of 10 bases between the germline ends. The library was obtained by RT-PCR. Sequencing relied on an Illumina HiSeq 2500. In TCRdb, the public reads were trimmed at Q25 with fastp and aligned with MiXCR, with productive beta chains retained. Here each entry gathers all rows of one CDR3 protein and keeps the most common genes and DNA. The table for this sample lists a few hundred thousand distinct CDR3 sequences; about a tenth of them were counted only once. The top ten hold around 12% of the sample. What the authors observed across the whole study: According to the authors, only a limited number of new T cells may be recruited by each seasonal influenza vaccination.

What this sample's time point label stands for: around 45 days after influenza vaccine administration. This sequence uses TRBV7-6 and TRBJ2-7, with no reliable assignment of the D segment. This clonotype was sampled from a man in his fifties or sixties who received an inactivated influenza vaccine. Donor details come from another sample of the same person, matched by shared clones. Source: PBMCs from blood, taken roughly 48 days after vaccination. The nucleotide sequence is TGTGCCAGCAGCTTAGAGAAAATAAGCGAGCAGTACTTC. Translated, this is CASSLEKISEQYF. The full variable domain, with segments outside the CDR3 supplied by the reference TRBV7-6 and TRBJ2-7 proteins, appears as GAGVSQSPRYKVTKRGQDVALRCDPISGHVSLYWYRQALGQGPEFLTYFNYEAQQDKSGLPNDRFSAERPEGSISTLTIQRTEQRDSAMYRCASSLEKISEQYFGPGTRLTVT.